A selection of T cell receptor beta chains follows, all from one sample in a study of T cells in Graves' hyperthyroidism and ophthalmopathy. TCRdb reprocessed the multiplex PCR reads with MiXCR, giving one entry per CDR3 protein. The sample lists around 700,000 distinct CDR3 sequences; around 19% were seen once. Source material: blood. Every receptor here comes from a woman aged 50 to 60 with Graves' hyperthyroidism that later progressed to Graves' ophthalmopathy. CDR3s include the opening cysteine and the closing phenylalanine or tryptophan. D genes are given only for firm matches. Size is stated for part of the rows, as once, few or many counts, or as a class when the clone is expanded.

clone_size	d_call	v_call	j_call	cdr3_aa	cdr3_nt
.	TRBD2	TRBV14	TRBJ2-3	CASSRRSGAPSTDTQYF	TGTGCCAGCAGCCGACGGAGCGGGGCACCTAGCACAGATACGCAGTATTTT
many	TRBD1	TRBV20-1	TRBJ1-1	CSATGGGAGGSEAFF	TGCAGTGCTACGGGGGGGGGCGCAGGGGGGTCTGAAGCTTTCTTT
.	TRBD1	TRBV20-1	TRBJ2-1	CTTNRDSSYNEQFF	TGCACTACTAACCGGGACAGTTCCTACAATGAGCAGTTCTTC
.	.	TRBV9	TRBJ2-2	CASSALIPGELFF	TGTGCCAGCAGCGCTTTAATCCCCGGGGAGCTGTTTTTT
many	.	TRBV18	TRBJ2-1	CASSPGGNEQFF	TGTGCCAGCTCACCAGGGGGCAATGAGCAGTTCTTC
many	.	TRBV7-8	TRBJ1-3	CASSLDLIFGNTIYF	TGTGCCAGCAGCTTAGACCTGATTTTTGGAAACACCATATATTTT
few	.	TRBV13	TRBJ2-3	CASSFDTQGSTDTQYF	TGTGCCAGCAGCTTCGACACACAGGGAAGCACAGATACGCAGTATTTT
.	TRBD2	TRBV9	TRBJ2-1	CASSVDLAGSYNEQFF	TGTGCCAGCAGCGTAGACCTAGCGGGCTCCTACAATGAGCAGTTCTTC
few	.	TRBV5-4	TRBJ2-1	CASSPGLGVYNEQFF	TGTGCCAGCAGCCCAGGACTGGGCGTTTACAATGAGCAGTTCTTC
.	.	TRBV6-1	TRBJ1-2	CASSFDGEDGYTF	TGTGCCAGCAGTTTCGACGGAGAAGATGGCTACACCTTC
.	.	TRBV7-8	TRBJ1-6	CASSFSVNSPLHF	TGTGCCAGCAGCTTTTCCGTTAATTCACCCCTCCACTTT
many	.	TRBV12-3/TRBV12-4	TRBJ1-5	CASSLGHYSNQPQHF	TGTGCCAGCAGTTTGGGACATTATAGCAATCAGCCCCAGCATTTT
.	.	TRBV9	TRBJ2-7	CASSVEDKDYEQYF	TGTGCCAGCAGCGTAGAGGACAAGGACTACGAGCAGTACTTC
few	.	TRBV4-1	TRBJ2-5	CASSPQAAGETQYF	TGCGCCAGCAGCCCGCAAGCTGCGGGGGAGACCCAGTACTTC
few	.	TRBV4-1	TRBJ2-7	CASSQEFGTSHSYEQYF	TGCGCCAGCAGCCAAGAATTCGGGACATCTCACTCCTACGAGCAGTACTTC
.	TRBD1	TRBV20-1	TRBJ1-5	CSAPLTGGRQPQHF	TGCAGTGCCCCACTGACAGGGGGGCGACAGCCCCAGCATTTT
.	.	TRBV24-1	TRBJ1-2	CATSDQGGDLSGYTF	TGTGCCACCAGTGATCAGGGCGGAGACCTAAGCGGCTACACCTTC
few	.	TRBV7-9	TRBJ2-3	CASSLTSSVADTQYF	TGTGCCAGCAGCTTAACGTCTAGCGTAGCAGATACGCAGTATTTT
many	.	TRBV27	TRBJ1-5	CASSPGTDGQPQHF	TGTGCCAGCAGTCCAGGGACCGACGGTCAGCCCCAGCATTTT
few	TRBD1	TRBV5-1	TRBJ1-2	CASSLGTGRGYTF	TGCGCCAGCAGCTTGGGGACAGGGCGAGGCTACACCTTC
many	.	TRBV5-1	TRBJ2-3	CASTLDGLDTQYF	TGCGCCAGCACCCTGGACGGGTTAGATACGCAGTATTTT
few	.	TRBV6-1	TRBJ2-5	CASSARAGGQGYRETQYF	TGTGCCAGCAGCGCTAGGGCGGGGGGACAGGGTTATCGGGAGACCCAGTACTTC
many	TRBD1	TRBV2	TRBJ1-5	CASSEPQTGGLTFSNQPQHF	TGTGCCAGCAGTGAACCCCAGACAGGGGGCTTAACCTTTAGCAATCAGCCCCAGCATTTT
.	.	TRBV5-5	TRBJ2-5	CASSLGRLFTETQYF	TGTGCCAGCAGCTTGGGGAGGCTTTTTACGGAGACCCAGTACTTC
.	.	TRBV29-1	TRBJ2-2	CSMLKGPGELFF	TGCAGCATGCTGAAGGGACCCGGGGAGCTGTTTTTT
many	.	TRBV12-3/TRBV12-4	TRBJ1-2	CASSFRDNYGYTF	TGTGCCAGCAGTTTCCGGGACAACTATGGCTACACCTTC
.	.	TRBV12-3/TRBV12-4	TRBJ1-2	CASSFTLQGTGGYTF	TGTGCCAGCAGTTTCACGCTGCAGGGGACGGGGGGCTACACCTTC
.	.	TRBV29-1	TRBJ1-2	CSAVESAGYTF	TGCAGCGCTGTGGAGAGTGCCGGCTACACCTTC
.	TRBD2	TRBV20-1	TRBJ2-1	CSAKRGALAGDLSYNEQFF	TGCAGTGCCAAACGGGGGGCTTTAGCGGGGGACCTCTCCTACAATGAGCAGTTCTTC
.	TRBD1	TRBV10-3	TRBJ2-5	CAINEGAGETQYF	TGTGCCATCAACGAGGGGGCGGGAGAGACCCAGTACTTC
few	.	TRBV5-1	TRBJ2-2	CASSTRRANTGELFF	TGCGCCAGCAGCACTAGACGGGCGAACACCGGGGAGCTGTTTTTT
few	.	TRBV2	TRBJ2-5	CASSEGRYQETQYF	TGTGCCAGCAGTGAAGGACGTTACCAAGAGACCCAGTACTTC
few	TRBD2	TRBV24-1	TRBJ2-3	CATSDPLAGELDTQYF	TGTGCCACCAGTGACCCGCTAGCGGGGGAGTTGGATACGCAGTATTTT
few	TRBD1	TRBV20-1	TRBJ2-1	CNARRDRSYNEQFF	TGCAATGCTCGCCGGGACAGGAGTTACAATGAGCAGTTCTTC
.	.	TRBV6-1	TRBJ2-5	CASRKQGQETQYF	TGTGCCAGCAGAAAACAGGGCCAAGAGACCCAGTACTTC
many	.	TRBV12-3/TRBV12-4	TRBJ1-4	CASSVASGLGEEKLFF	TGTGCCAGCAGCGTCGCCTCAGGGCTTGGAGAAGAAAAACTGTTTTTT
many	TRBD2	TRBV2	TRBJ2-1	CASSGTSAYNEQFF	TGTGCCAGCAGTGGGACTAGCGCCTACAATGAGCAGTTCTTC
many	TRBD2	TRBV3-1	TRBJ2-3	CASSQLLERGGYTQYF	TGTGCCAGCAGCCAACTGCTGGAGCGGGGGGGATATACGCAGTATTTT
many	.	TRBV29-1	TRBJ1-2	CSVEGTDVEGYTF	TGCAGCGTTGAAGGGACGGACGTAGAGGGCTACACCTTC
.	.	TRBV12-3/TRBV12-4	TRBJ1-2	CASSLSGAPDYGYTF	TGTGCCAGCAGTTTATCGGGAGCCCCGGACTATGGCTACACCTTC
.	.	TRBV11-2	TRBJ1-2	CASSLEWAGDYGYTF	TGTGCCAGCAGCTTAGAGTGGGCAGGGGACTATGGCTACACCTTC
.	.	TRBV5-5	TRBJ1-2	CASSQDDSNRGYGYTF	TGTGCCAGCAGCCAAGACGACTCAAACCGGGGCTATGGCTACACCTTC
.	TRBD2	TRBV6-2/TRBV6-3	TRBJ2-5	CASSPAGGGTQETQYF	TGTGCCAGCAGCCCTGCTGGCGGGGGGACCCAAGAGACCCAGTACTTC
.	.	TRBV20-1	TRBJ2-3	CSAPVTDTQYF	TGCAGTGCTCCCGTTACAGATACGCAGTATTTT
many	.	TRBV4-1	TRBJ2-2	CASSLAATNTGELFF	TGCGCCAGCAGCCTGGCGGCGACCAACACCGGGGAGCTGTTTTTT
many	.	TRBV27	TRBJ1-2	CASSLRGFYGYTF	TGTGCCAGCAGTTTAAGGGGATTCTATGGCTACACCTTC
few	.	TRBV5-1	TRBJ2-1	CASSLTAGTSSYNEQFF	TGCGCCAGCAGCTTAACTGCAGGGACTTCCTCCTACAATGAGCAGTTCTTC
many	.	TRBV30	TRBJ1-2	CAWSEAYGYTF	TGTGCCTGGAGTGAAGCGTATGGCTACACCTTC